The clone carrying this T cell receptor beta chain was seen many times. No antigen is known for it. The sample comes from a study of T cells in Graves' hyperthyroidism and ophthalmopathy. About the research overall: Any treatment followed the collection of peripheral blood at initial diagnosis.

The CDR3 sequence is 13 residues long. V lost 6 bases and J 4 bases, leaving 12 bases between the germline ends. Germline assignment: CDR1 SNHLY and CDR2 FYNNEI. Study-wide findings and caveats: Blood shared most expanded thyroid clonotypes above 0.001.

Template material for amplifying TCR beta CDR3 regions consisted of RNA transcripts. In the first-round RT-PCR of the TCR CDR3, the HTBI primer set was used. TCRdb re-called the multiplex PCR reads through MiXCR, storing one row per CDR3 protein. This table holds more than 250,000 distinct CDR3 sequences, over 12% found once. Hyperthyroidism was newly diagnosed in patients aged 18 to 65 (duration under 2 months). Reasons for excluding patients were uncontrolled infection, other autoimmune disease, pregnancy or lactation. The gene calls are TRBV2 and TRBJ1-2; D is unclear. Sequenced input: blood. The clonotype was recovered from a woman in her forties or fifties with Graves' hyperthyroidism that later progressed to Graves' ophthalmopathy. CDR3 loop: CASSKRDLYGYTF. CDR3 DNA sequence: TGTGCCAGCAGCAAAAGGGATCTCTATGGCTACACCTTC.